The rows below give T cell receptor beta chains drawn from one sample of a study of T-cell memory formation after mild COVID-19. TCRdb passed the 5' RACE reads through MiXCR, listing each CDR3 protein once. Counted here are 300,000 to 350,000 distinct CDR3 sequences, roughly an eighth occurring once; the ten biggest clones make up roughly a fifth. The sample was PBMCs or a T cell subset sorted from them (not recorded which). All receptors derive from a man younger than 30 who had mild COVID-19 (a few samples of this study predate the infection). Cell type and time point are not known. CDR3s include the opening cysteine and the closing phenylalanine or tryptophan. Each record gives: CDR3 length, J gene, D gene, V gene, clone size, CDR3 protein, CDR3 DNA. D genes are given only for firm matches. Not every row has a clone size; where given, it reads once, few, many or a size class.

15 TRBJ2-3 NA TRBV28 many CASSRLAEYTDTQYF TGTGCCAGCAGCCGCCTTGCAGAATACACAGATACGCAGTATTTT
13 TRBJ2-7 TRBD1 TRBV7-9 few CASSAGTGGGQYF TGTGCCAGCAGCGCGGGGACAGGCGGCGGGCAGTACTTC
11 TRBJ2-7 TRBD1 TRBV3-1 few CASTGGREQYF TGTGCCAGCACAGGGGGACGCGAGCAGTACTTC
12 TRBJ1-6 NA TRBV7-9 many CASSLASSPLHF TGTGCCAGCAGCTTAGCATCTTCACCCCTCCACTTT
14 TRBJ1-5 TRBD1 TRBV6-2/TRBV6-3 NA CASRKTGGYQPQHF TGTGCCAGCAGGAAGACAGGGGGCTATCAGCCCCAGCATTTT
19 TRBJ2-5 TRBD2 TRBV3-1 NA CASSQDPSTSGGVQETQYF TGTGCCAGCAGCCAAGACCCCTCGACTAGCGGGGGGGTACAAGAGACCCAGTACTTC
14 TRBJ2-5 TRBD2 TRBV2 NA CASKSQRGEETQYF TGTGCCAGCAAGTCCCAGCGGGGGGAGGAGACCCAGTACTTC
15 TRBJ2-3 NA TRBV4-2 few CASSREPLPPDTQYF TGTGCCAGCAGCCGGGAGCCCTTACCGCCAGATACGCAGTATTTT
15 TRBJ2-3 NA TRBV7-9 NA CASSLGTAGPDTQYF TGTGCCAGCAGCTTAGGGACAGCCGGGCCAGATACGCAGTATTTT
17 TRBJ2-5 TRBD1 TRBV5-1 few CASSLATGTGVQETQYF TGCGCCAGCAGCTTGGCTACCGGGACAGGGGTGCAAGAGACCCAGTACTTC
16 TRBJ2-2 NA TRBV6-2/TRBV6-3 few CASRQPGTANTGELFF TGTGCCAGCAGACAACCCGGGACGGCGAACACCGGGGAGCTGTTTTTT
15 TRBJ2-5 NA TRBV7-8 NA CASSLGAQVRETQYF TGTGCCAGCAGCTTAGGAGCACAGGTTCGAGAGACCCAGTACTTC
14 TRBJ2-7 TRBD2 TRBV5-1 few CASRPGLASYEQYF TGCGCCAGCAGGCCGGGACTAGCTTCCTACGAGCAGTACTTC
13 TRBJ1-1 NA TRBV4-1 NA CASSQDPQAEAFF TGCGCCAGCAGCCAAGATCCCCAGGCTGAAGCTTTCTTT
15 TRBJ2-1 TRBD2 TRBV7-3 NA CASSWTSGSGNEQFF TGTGCCAGCAGCTGGACTAGCGGGAGCGGCAATGAGCAGTTCTTC
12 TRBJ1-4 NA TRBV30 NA CAWSVPSEKLFF TGTGCCTGGAGTGTACCATCAGAAAAACTGTTTTTT
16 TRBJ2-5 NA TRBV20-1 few CSARDPQTRSQETQYF TGCAGTGCTAGAGATCCCCAGACTAGGAGCCAAGAGACCCAGTACTTC
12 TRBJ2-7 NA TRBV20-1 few CSASGPSYEQYF TGCAGTGCTTCAGGTCCCTCCTACGAGCAGTACTTC
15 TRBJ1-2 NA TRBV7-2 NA CASSLRGGADYGYTF TGTGCCAGCAGTCTCCGGGGGGGGGCGGACTATGGCTACACCTTC
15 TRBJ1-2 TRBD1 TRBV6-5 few CASSYSEGQLYGYTF TGTGCCAGCAGTTACAGCGAGGGACAGCTCTATGGCTACACCTTC